The rows below give T cell receptor beta chains drawn from one sample of a study of technical replicates of blood from several donors. TCRdb's copy holds only in-frame clones and misses some; the assay was immunoSEQ multiplex PCR. The table has around 70,000 clones, about 97% seen once. Material for sequencing was T cells isolated from PBMCs. Receptors originate from a human donor in good health. Both conserved end residues are part of each CDR3. A D gene is named only where the DNA matches it firmly. Expanded clones are given a class, and other clones once, few, many or no size at all.

D	V	size	J	CDR3	DNA
TRBD1	TRBV5-1	NA	TRBJ2-3	CASSLRVRQGTDTQYF	TGCGCCAGCAGCTTGAGGGTTAGACAGGGAACAGATACGCAGTATTTT
TRBD1	TRBV10-3	NA	TRBJ1-1	CAISPGTGGYSNTEAFF	TGTGCCATCAGTCCCGGGACAGGGGGATATTCGAACACTGAAGCTTTCTTT
NA	TRBV9	NA	TRBJ1-1	CASSVGGRTEAFF	TGTGCCAGCAGCGTAGGAGGTCGGACTGAAGCTTTCTTT
NA	TRBV4-2	NA	TRBJ2-1	CASSQFEEGRFYNEQFF	TGTGCCAGCAGTCAGTTCGAGGAGGGCCGGTTCTACAATGAGCAGTTCTTC
NA	TRBV19	NA	TRBJ1-5	CASSTSDFEGQPQHF	TGTGCCAGTAGTACCTCCGACTTTGAGGGTCAGCCCCAGCATTTT
TRBD1	TRBV28	NA	TRBJ1-1	CASPPEGRGDLNTEAFF	TGTGCCAGCCCCCCCGAGGGCAGGGGGGACCTCAACACTGAAGCTTTCTTT
NA	TRBV11-3	NA	TRBJ1-1	CASSPETRLRVKLPTEAFF	TGTGCCAGCAGCCCGGAGACGAGACTTCGGGTCAAATTACCTACTGAAGCTTTCTTT
TRBD2	TRBV6-1	NA	TRBJ2-3	CATDSSGSTDTQYF	TGTGCCACCGATTCTAGCGGGAGCACAGATACGCAGTATTTT
NA	TRBV5-6	NA	TRBJ1-2	CASSLETGYYGYTF	TGTGCCAGCAGCTTGGAAACAGGGTACTATGGCTACACCTTC
NA	TRBV6-5	NA	TRBJ2-7	CASSYNRAYEQYF	TGTGCCAGCAGTTACAACAGGGCCTACGAGCAGTACTTC
TRBD1	TRBV29-1	NA	TRBJ2-2	CSVESRGTGELFF	TGCAGCGTTGAATCCAGGGGGACCGGGGAGCTGTTTTTT
NA	TRBV5-1	NA	TRBJ1-1	CASSPLNGNTEAFF	TGCGCCAGCAGCCCTCTTAACGGGAACACTGAAGCTTTCTTT
NA	TRBV7-6	NA	TRBJ1-5	CASSLQDQPQHF	TGTGCCAGCAGCTTACAGGATCAGCCCCAGCATTTT
NA	TRBV10-1	NA	TRBJ1-1	CASSSQENTEAFF	TGCGCCAGCAGCTCTCAGGAGAACACTGAAGCTTTCTTT
NA	TRBV11-3	NA	TRBJ2-7	CASSLRNPYEQYF	TGTGCCAGCAGCTTGAGGAACCCCTACGAGCAGTACTTC
NA	TRBV6-4	NA	TRBJ2-7	CASSDSGATHYYYYEQYF	TGTGCCAGCAGTGACTCAGGAGCTACCCACTACTACTACTACGAGCAGTACTTC
NA	TRBV25-1	NA	TRBJ1-1	CASSGVSHTEAFF	TGTGCCAGCAGTGGAGTGTCGCACACTGAAGCTTTCTTT
TRBD2	TRBV10-3	once	TRBJ2-3	CAISPGLDSTDTQYF	TGTGCCATCAGCCCGGGACTAGACAGCACAGATACGCAGTATTTT
NA	TRBV27	NA	TRBJ2-4	CASSLGRLAKNIQYF	TGTGCCAGCAGCCTTGGGAGGCTAGCCAAAAACATTCAGTACTTC
NA	TRBV2	NA	TRBJ1-2	CASSDINYGYTF	TGTGCCAGCAGTGACATTAACTATGGCTACACCTTC
NA	TRBV11-3	NA	TRBJ2-7	CASSRGTVVHEQYF	TGTGCCAGCAGCCGGGGGACCGTTGTACACGAGCAGTACTTC
NA	TRBV6-5	NA	TRBJ2-3	CASSHLTSTDTQYF	TGTGCCAGCAGTCATCTAACTAGCACAGATACGCAGTATTTT
TRBD2	TRBV14	NA	TRBJ2-1	CASSQRLAGGYNEQFF	TGTGCCAGCAGCCAAAGACTAGCGGGAGGTTACAATGAGCAGTTCTTC
TRBD2	TRBV27	NA	TRBJ2-7	CASSFLGTSAYEQYF	TGTGCCAGCAGCTTCCTAGGGACTAGTGCGTACGAGCAGTACTTC
TRBD1	TRBV6-1	NA	TRBJ2-2	CASSDLMTGAMNTGELFF	TGTGCCAGCAGTGATCTCATGACAGGGGCCATGAACACCGGGGAGCTGTTTTTT
TRBD2	TRBV28	NA	TRBJ2-7	CASSPSSLGTSGRSSYEQYF	TGTGCCAGCAGCCCCAGTTCCCTGGGGACTAGCGGGAGGTCTTCCTACGAGCAGTACTTC
NA	TRBV28	NA	TRBJ1-1	CASSDPNSGIKAFF	TGTGCCAGCAGTGACCCCAACAGTGGTATAAAAGCTTTCTTT
NA	TRBV5-4	NA	TRBJ1-1	CASSGGVNTEAFF	TGTGCCAGCAGCGGAGGGGTGAACACTGAAGCTTTCTTT
NA	TRBV5-8	NA	TRBJ1-3	CASSIGQSSGNTIYF	TGTGCCAGCAGTATAGGACAGTCCTCTGGAAACACCATATATTTT
TRBD2	TRBV7-3	NA	TRBJ2-1	CASSSSGKTYNEQFF	TGTGCCAGCAGCTCTAGCGGGAAAACCTACAATGAGCAGTTCTTC
NA	TRBV4-1	NA	TRBJ2-3	CASSQPYRERGTDTQYF	TGCGCCAGCAGCCAACCTTACCGGGAGAGAGGGACAGATACGCAGTATTTT
TRBD1	TRBV11-2	once	TRBJ2-5	CASSLGTGPQETQYF	TGTGCCAGCAGCTTAGGGACAGGGCCGCAAGAGACCCAGTACTTC
NA	TRBV7-9	NA	TRBJ2-1	CASSLGSSYNEQFF	TGTGCCAGCAGCTTAGGGAGCTCCTACAATGAGCAGTTCTTC
TRBD1	TRBV6-6	NA	TRBJ2-3	CASSQTGGVADTQYF	TGTGCCAGCAGCCAGACAGGGGGGGTCGCAGATACGCAGTATTTT
TRBD1	TRBV27	NA	TRBJ2-4	CASSPGQEENIQYF	TGTGCCAGCAGTCCGGGACAGGAAGAAAACATTCAGTACTTC
TRBD2	TRBV7-9	NA	TRBJ2-2	CASSLLAGPGELFF	TGTGCCAGCAGCTTACTAGCGGGACCCGGGGAGCTGTTTTTT
NA	TRBV15	NA	TRBJ1-4	CATSRAGQGGTNEKLFF	TGTGCCACCAGCAGAGCAGGGCAGGGAGGAACTAATGAAAAACTGTTTTTT
NA	TRBV19	NA	TRBJ2-7	CASGVGAITCSYEQYF	TGTGCCAGCGGGGTGGGGGCTATCACCTGCTCCTACGAGCAGTACTTC
NA	TRBV14	NA	TRBJ2-7	CASSHTGTREYEQYF	TGTGCCAGCAGCCATACCGGGACACGGGAATACGAGCAGTACTTC
TRBD2	TRBV11-2	NA	TRBJ2-3	CASSSSGPYIDTQYF	TGTGCCAGCAGCTCTAGCGGACCCTACATAGATACGCAGTATTTT
TRBD2	TRBV5-1	NA	TRBJ2-2	CASSLGASGSIGELFF	TGCGCCAGCAGCTTAGGGGCTAGCGGGAGTATCGGGGAGCTGTTTTTT
TRBD1	TRBV13	NA	TRBJ1-2	CASFRQGTYGYTF	TGTGCCAGCTTCCGACAGGGAACCTATGGCTACACCTTC
NA	TRBV27	NA	TRBJ1-5	CASSLDSGNQPQHF	TGTGCCAGCAGTCTCGACAGTGGCAATCAGCCCCAGCATTTT
NA	TRBV14	NA	TRBJ1-2	CASSRDTGIYTF	TGTGCCAGCAGCCGGGACACCGGTATATACACCTTC
TRBD1	TRBV10-3	NA	TRBJ1-1	CAISRGLNTEAFF	TGTGCCATCAGCAGGGGGTTGAACACTGAAGCTTTCTTT